Reported below is one T cell receptor (beta chain). RNA in amounts of 0.5 to 1 ug was reverse transcribed with random hexamers. TCRdb recomputed calls from the immunoSEQ multiplex PCR reads with MiXCR, one row per CDR3 protein. Of 150,000 to 200,000 distinct CDR3 sequences listed, 90% to 95% are singletons. The CDR3 covers 14 residues. The germline CDR1 and CDR2 sequences are MGHDK and SYGVNS. Unmatched junction bases numbered 3, after V lost 0 bases and J lost 7 bases. The sample comes from a study of CD8 T cells in Susac syndrome. Overall study: Patients with Susac syndrome had blood drawn and were at that point therapy-naive, on corticosteroids, or on intravenous immunoglobulin alone.

The authors carried out high-throughput sequencing of TCR beta. They applied it to CD8+ and CD4+ T cells obtained from blood. Bulk CD8+ and CD4+ cells came from magnetic negative isolation; CD8+ TEMRA by FACS. This sequence was found in a human donor with Susac syndrome. Material: CD4+ T cells from PBMCs. J is TRBJ2-1 and V is TRBV25-1; 7 nucleotides match TRBD2. CDR3 nucleotide sequence: TGTGCCAGCAGTGAATACCTAGCGGTTAATGAGCAGTTCTTC. Protein: CASSEYLAVNEQFF.